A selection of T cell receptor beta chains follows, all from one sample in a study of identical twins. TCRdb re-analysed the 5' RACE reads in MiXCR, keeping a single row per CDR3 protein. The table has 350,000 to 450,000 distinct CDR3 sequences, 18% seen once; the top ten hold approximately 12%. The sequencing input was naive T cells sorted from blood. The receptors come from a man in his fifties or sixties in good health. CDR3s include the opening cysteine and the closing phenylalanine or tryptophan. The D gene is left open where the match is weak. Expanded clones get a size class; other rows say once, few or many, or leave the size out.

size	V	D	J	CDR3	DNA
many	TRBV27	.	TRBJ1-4	CASSLGYRGAEKLFF	TGTGCCAGCAGTTTAGGGTATAGGGGCGCTGAAAAACTGTTTTTT
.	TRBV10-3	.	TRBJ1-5	CAISDRDTYSNQPQHF	TGTGCCATCAGTGATAGGGACACGTATAGCAATCAGCCCCAGCATTTT
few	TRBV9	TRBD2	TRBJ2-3	CASSPSGTSRDTQYF	TGTGCCAGCAGCCCGAGCGGGACTTCTCGAGATACGCAGTATTTT
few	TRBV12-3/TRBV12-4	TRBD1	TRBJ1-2	CASSQGQGAFSFGYTF	TGTGCCAGCAGTCAGGGACAGGGGGCGTTCTCTTTTGGCTACACCTTC
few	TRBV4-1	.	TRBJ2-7	CASSQTTGYEQYF	TGCGCCAGCAGCCAAACGACGGGATACGAGCAGTACTTC
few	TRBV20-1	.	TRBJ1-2	CSAYRPRAYGYTF	TGCAGTGCTTATCGTCCCAGGGCTTATGGCTACACCTTC
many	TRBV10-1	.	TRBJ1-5	CASSESGVAQPQHF	TGCGCCAGCAGTGAGTCGGGCGTAGCCCAGCCCCAGCATTTT
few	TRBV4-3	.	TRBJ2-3	CASSQDRMITDTQYF	TGCGCCAGCAGCCAAGATCGGATGATAACAGATACGCAGTATTTT
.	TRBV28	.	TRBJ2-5	CASSPPRSDGQETQYF	TGTGCCAGCAGTCCGCCCCGATCAGACGGACAAGAGACCCAGTACTTC
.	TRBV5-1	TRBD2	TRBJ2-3	CASSYRLAGADTQYF	TGCGCCAGCAGCTATCGACTAGCGGGAGCAGATACGCAGTATTTT
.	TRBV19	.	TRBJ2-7	CASSIVSGVAYEQYF	TGTGCCAGTAGTATAGTCTCGGGGGTCGCCTACGAGCAGTACTTC
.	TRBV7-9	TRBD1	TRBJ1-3	CASSPSGQGAKGNTIYF	TGTGCCAGCAGCCCATCGGGACAGGGGGCGAAAGGAAACACCATATATTTT
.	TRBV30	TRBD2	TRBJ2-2	CAWSQGGLAAGELFF	TGTGCCTGGAGTCAAGGGGGACTAGCGGCCGGGGAGCTGTTTTTT
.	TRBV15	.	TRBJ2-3	CATSPIARSADTQYF	TGTGCCACCAGCCCTATCGCCAGGTCAGCAGATACGCAGTATTTT
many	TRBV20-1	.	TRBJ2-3	CSAEAAMGSTDTQYF	TGCAGTGCGGAGGCAGCGATGGGGAGCACAGATACGCAGTATTTT
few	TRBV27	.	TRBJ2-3	CASSLKSPSTDTQYF	TGTGCCAGCAGTCTGAAGTCTCCTAGCACAGATACGCAGTATTTT
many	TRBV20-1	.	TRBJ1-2	CSARGGYGYTF	TGCAGTGCTAGAGGGGGCTATGGCTACACCTTC
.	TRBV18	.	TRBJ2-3	CASSPGGHITDTQYF	TGTGCCAGCTCACCGGGAGGACATATTACAGATACGCAGTATTTT
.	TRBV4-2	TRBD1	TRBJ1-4	CASSPVQGVTNEKLFF	TGTGCCAGCAGCCCGGTACAGGGGGTAACTAATGAAAAACTGTTTTTT
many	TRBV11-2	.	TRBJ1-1	CASSPALGTEAFF	TGTGCCAGCAGCCCGGCCCTTGGCACTGAAGCTTTCTTT
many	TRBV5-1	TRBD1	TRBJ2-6	CASSATGGGSGANVLTF	TGCGCCAGCAGCGCAACAGGGGGCGGATCTGGGGCCAACGTCCTGACTTTC
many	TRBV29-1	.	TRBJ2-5	CSVGPPSQYF	TGCAGCGTTGGCCCTCCCTCCCAGTACTTC
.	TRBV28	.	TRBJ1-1	CASSPIGGSTEAFF	TGTGCCAGCAGTCCCATCGGGGGGAGCACTGAAGCTTTCTTT